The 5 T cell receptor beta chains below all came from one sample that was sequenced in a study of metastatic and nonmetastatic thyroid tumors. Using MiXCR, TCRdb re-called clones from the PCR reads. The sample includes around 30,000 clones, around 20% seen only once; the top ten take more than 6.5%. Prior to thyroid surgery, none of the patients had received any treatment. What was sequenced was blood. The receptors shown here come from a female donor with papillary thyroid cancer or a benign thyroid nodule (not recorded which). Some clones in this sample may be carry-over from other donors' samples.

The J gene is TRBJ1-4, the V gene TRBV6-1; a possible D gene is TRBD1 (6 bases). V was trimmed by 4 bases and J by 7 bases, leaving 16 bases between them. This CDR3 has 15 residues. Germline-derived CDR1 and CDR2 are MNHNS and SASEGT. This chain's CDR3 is CASSVTGTAGEKLFF. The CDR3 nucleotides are TGTGCCAGCAGTGTTACAGGGACGGCTGGTGAAAAACTGTTTTTT.

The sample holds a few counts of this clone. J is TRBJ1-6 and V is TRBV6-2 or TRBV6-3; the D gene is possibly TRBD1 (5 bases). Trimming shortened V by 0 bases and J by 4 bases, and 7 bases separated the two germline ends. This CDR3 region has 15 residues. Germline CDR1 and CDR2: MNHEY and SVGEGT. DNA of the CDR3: TGTGCCAGCAGTTACTCGGGGGGTTATAATTCACCCCTCCACTTT. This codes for CASSYSGGYNSPLHF.

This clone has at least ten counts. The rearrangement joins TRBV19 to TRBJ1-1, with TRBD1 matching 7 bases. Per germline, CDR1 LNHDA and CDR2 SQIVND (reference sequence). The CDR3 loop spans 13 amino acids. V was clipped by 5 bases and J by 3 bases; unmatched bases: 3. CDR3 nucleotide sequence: TGTGCCAGTAGTTCTACAGGGGACACTGAAGCTTTCTTT. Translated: CASSSTGDTEAFF. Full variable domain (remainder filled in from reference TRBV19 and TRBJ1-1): DGGITQSPKYLFRKEGQNVTLSCEQNLNHDAMYWYRQDPGQGLRLIYYSQIVNDFQKGDIAEGYSVSREKKESFPLTVTSAQKNPTAFYLCASSSTGDTEAFFGQGTRLTVV.

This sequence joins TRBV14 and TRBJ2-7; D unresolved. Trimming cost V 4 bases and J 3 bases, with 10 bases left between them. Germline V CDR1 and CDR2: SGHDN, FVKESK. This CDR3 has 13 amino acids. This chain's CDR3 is CASSLTLYYEQYF. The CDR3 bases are TGTGCCAGCAGCCTGACACTCTACTACGAGCAGTACTTC.

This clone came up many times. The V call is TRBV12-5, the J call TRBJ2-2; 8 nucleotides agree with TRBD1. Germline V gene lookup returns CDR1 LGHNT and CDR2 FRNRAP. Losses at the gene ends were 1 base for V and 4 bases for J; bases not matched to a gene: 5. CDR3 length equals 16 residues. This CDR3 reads CASGLDRGIVTGELFF. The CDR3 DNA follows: TGTGCTAGTGGTTTGGACAGGGGGATAGTCACCGGGGAGCTGTTTTTT.